This record looks at one T cell receptor beta chain sequence and its context. The target antigen is unknown. These data are taken from a study of monozygotic twins with inflammatory bowel disease. The CDR3 loop spans 16 amino acids. Germline values: CDR1 SEHNR, CDR2 FQNEAQ (reference sequence). Study conclusions and caveats: Healthy twins shared more clonotypes with others than IBD patients, most markedly active ones. Added variability in patient repertoires may stem from differing immunosuppressive treatments.

There were approximately 3,800 ng of total RNA used for each TCR library. TCRdb re-called the 5' RACE reads and shows each CDR3 protein once, DNA omitted. Recorded for this sample: approximately 160,000 distinct CDR3 sequences. Each donor supplied under 3 ml of blood. The rearrangement joins TRBV7-9 to TRBJ2-4; absent DNA, TCRdb's TRBD1 call cannot be checked. Material: blood. The sequence derives from a human donor with ulcerative colitis or Crohn's disease, or a healthy co-twin of an affected twin (not recorded which). CDR3 residues: CASSQLQGLAKNIQYF.